Listed below are T cell receptor beta chains from one sample, sequenced in a study of CD8+ T cells in alopecia areata. The assay was immunoSEQ multiplex PCR, and TCRdb's table has in-frame clones only and misses some. In the table there are 95,000 to 120,000 clones, approximately 59% of which are singletons. Input material: CD8+ T cells sorted from blood. These TCRs come from a human donor in good health. Each CDR3 is given with its conserved first and last residue. Each record gives: J gene, V gene, D gene, clone size, CDR3 length, CDR3 DNA, CDR3 protein. A D gene is named only where the DNA matches it firmly. For some rows the clone size is stated as once, few or many, or as a class when expanded; others skip it.

>TRBJ2-2|TRBV7-8|NA|NA|17
TGTGCCAGCAGCTTAAGTCCCCAGTCCCTAGGCACCGGGGAGCTGTTTTTT
CASSLSPQSLGTGELFF
>TRBJ1-3|TRBV10-3|TRBD1|few|15
TGTGCCATCAGTGAGGCAGGGGGAACTGGAAACACCATATATTTT
CAISEAGGTGNTIYF
>TRBJ2-7|TRBV27|TRBD2|once|15
TGTGCCAGCAGTTTGATAGCGGGTTTTTTGTCCGAGCAGTACTTC
CASSLIAGFLSEQYF
>TRBJ2-3|TRBV13|TRBD2|NA|17
TGTGCCAGCAGTTCCGACCTAGCGGGGGGGCAGAAACGGACGCAGTATTTT
CASSSDLAGGQKRTQYF
>TRBJ1-2|TRBV30|TRBD1|NA|15
TGTGCCTGGAGTGCAGGACAGGGGGCCAACTATGGCTACACCTTC
CAWSAGQGANYGYTF
>TRBJ1-1|TRBV27|NA|NA|14
TGTGCCTTCATCAAGGGCCAACTAAACACTGAAGCTTTCTTT
CAFIKGQLNTEAFF
>TRBJ2-5|TRBV4-2|NA|NA|16
TGTGCCAGCAGCCAAGACCCCTCAACTAACCGGGGGACCCAGTACTTC
CASSQDPSTNRGTQYF
>TRBJ2-7|TRBV7-8|NA|once|15
TGTGCCAGCAGCTTAAACTTGGGCAGGGTGGACGAGCAGTACTTC
CASSLNLGRVDEQYF
>TRBJ2-7|TRBV5-4|TRBD1|few|14
TGTGCCAGCAGCCGGGACAGGATCTTCGACGAGCAGTACTTC
CASSRDRIFDEQYF
>TRBJ2-5|TRBV28|NA|few|13
TGTGCCAGCAGTCTCCCGGGTTGGGAGACCCAGTACTTC
CASSLPGWETQYF
>TRBJ2-5|TRBV7-4|NA|NA|15
TGTGCCAGCAGCATACAGGGCCCCCTCCAAGAGACCCAGTACTTC
CASSIQGPLQETQYF
>TRBJ1-5|TRBV5-6|TRBD1|few|13
TGTGCCAGCAGCTCCCATCCAGGGGGCGAATGGCATTTT
CASSSHPGGEWHF
>TRBJ2-7|TRBV20-1|NA|NA|11
TGCAGTGCTAGCTTGGGTTACGAGCAGTACTTC
CSASLGYEQYF
>TRBJ2-5|TRBV27|NA|once|15
TGTGCCAGCAGTTTAGGGGGCGGGGGACAAGAGACCCAGTACTTC
CASSLGGGGQETQYF
>TRBJ2-5|TRBV10-2|TRBD1|NA|14
TGCGCCAGCAGTGAGGGGACAGGGGGAGAGACCCAGTACTTC
CASSEGTGGETQYF
>TRBJ2-7|TRBV30|NA|NA|14
TGTGCCTGGAGTGTACAGGGGAGGTTCCACGAGCAGTACTTC
CAWSVQGRFHEQYF
>TRBJ1-5|TRBV23-1|TRBD1|NA|17
TGCGCCAGCAGTCAAGGGAACGACAGGGGCGATAATCAGCCCCAGCATTTT
CASSQGNDRGDNQPQHF
>TRBJ2-2|TRBV20-1|NA|NA|11
TGCAGTGCCTTTTTCCTCGGGGAGCTGTTTTTT
CSAFFLGELFF
>TRBJ2-6|TRBV27|NA|NA|18
TGTGCCAGCAGTCCTCGACAGGAAACCTACTCTGGGGCCAACGTCCTGACTTTC
CASSPRQETYSGANVLTF
>TRBJ2-1|TRBV2|NA|NA|15
TGTGCCAGCAGTGAACGGGGGGCTATGCGGAATGAGCAGTTCTTC
CASSERGAMRNEQFF
>TRBJ1-1|TRBV2|NA|NA|12
TGTGCCAGCAGTGAGGTACGGACTGAAGCTTTCTTT
CASSEVRTEAFF
>TRBJ2-7|TRBV2|NA|NA|10
TGTGCCAGCAGCGACAGCGAGCAGTACTTC
CASSDSEQYF
>TRBJ2-1|TRBV7-2|NA|NA|13
TGTGCCAGCAGCTTAGGAGTCAGTGATGAGCAGTTCTTC
CASSLGVSDEQFF
>TRBJ2-2|TRBV27|NA|few|15
TGTGCCAGCAAGGAGGAGTACCCGGGGGCCGGGGAGCTGTTTTTT
CASKEEYPGAGELFF
>TRBJ2-7|TRBV5-1|TRBD1|once|15
TGCGCCAGCAGCGCGACAGGGGGCGTTACGTACGAGCAGTACTTC
CASSATGGVTYEQYF
>TRBJ2-2|TRBV5-5|NA|NA|13
TGTGCCAGCCTTGGGCCGAACACCGGGGAGCTGTTTTTT
CASLGPNTGELFF
>TRBJ2-4|TRBV5-1|NA|NA|12
TGCGCCAGCAGCCAACCGGGGGACATTCAGTACTTC
CASSQPGDIQYF
>TRBJ2-7|TRBV4-3|NA|once|17
TGCGCCAGCAGCCAAGTAGTAGCACCCTGGACCTCCTACGAGCAGTACTTC
CASSQVVAPWTSYEQYF
>TRBJ2-1|TRBV29-1|TRBD2|few|17
TGCAGCGTTGGAACCCTAAAGTGGCGGGGGGCCGCAGATGAGCAGTTCTTC
CSVGTLKWRGAADEQFF
>TRBJ2-1|TRBV25-1|NA|few|12
TGTGCCAGCAGTGGACCAGGCAATGAGCAGTTCTTC
CASSGPGNEQFF
>TRBJ1-5|TRBV19|NA|NA|14
TGTGCCAGTAGTTCCCAGGGATTCGATCAGCCCCAGCATTTT
CASSSQGFDQPQHF
>TRBJ2-4|TRBV4-2|NA|NA|15
TGTGCCAGCAGCCAATGGCTGCTAGCCAAAAACATTCAGTACTTC
CASSQWLLAKNIQYF
>TRBJ1-5|TRBV29-1|NA|NA|13
TGCAGCGTTGAACCGGGGAACAATCAGCCCCAGCATTTT
CSVEPGNNQPQHF
>TRBJ2-6|TRBV5-6|NA|NA|15
TGTGCCAGCAGCATCCCCCGGGCTGGGGCCAACGTCCTGACTTTC
CASSIPRAGANVLTF
>TRBJ2-1|TRBV6-5|TRBD2|NA|12
TGTGCCAGCAGGCTAGCGGACAATGAGCAGTTCTTC
CASRLADNEQFF
>TRBJ2-1|TRBV5-1|NA|NA|12
TGCGCCAGCAGCTTTGAGGGGAATGAGCAGTTCTTC
CASSFEGNEQFF
>TRBJ2-7|TRBV9|NA|NA|12
TGTGCCAGCAGCGCCAGACCGTGCGAGCAGTACTTC
CASSARPCEQYF
>TRBJ2-3|TRBV6-4|TRBD1|NA|14
TGTGCCAGCACCAAGGGACAGAAGGGGGATACGCAGTATTTT
CASTKGQKGDTQYF
>TRBJ2-7|TRBV13|TRBD2|few|14
TGTGCCAGCAGCTTAAGGACTAGCTCCTACGAGCAGTACTTC
CASSLRTSSYEQYF
>TRBJ2-7|TRBV9|NA|NA|14
TGTGCCAGCAGCGGTCCGCGGGGTCCCTACGAGCAGTACTTC
CASSGPRGPYEQYF
>TRBJ2-7|TRBV13|TRBD1|NA|17
TGTGCCAGCAGCTCGGCGGGGGGACAGGGGGCGCCTTACGAGCAGTACTTC
CASSSAGGQGAPYEQYF
>TRBJ1-2|TRBV6-5|NA|NA|15
TGTGCCAGCAGTTACTTGCGGGGGGGCAGGGATGGCTACACCTTC
CASSYLRGGRDGYTF
>TRBJ2-5|TRBV11-2|NA|NA|12
TGTGCCAGCAGCCCCTCCGAAGAGACCCAGTACTTC
CASSPSEETQYF
>TRBJ1-3|TRBV4-3|NA|NA|15
TGCGCCAGCAGCCAAGAATCCAGCTCTGGAAACACCATATATTTT
CASSQESSSGNTIYF
>TRBJ2-5|TRBV5-6|TRBD1|NA|14
TGTGCCAGCAGCGCCGGGACAGGGAGGGAGACCCAGTACTTC
CASSAGTGRETQYF
>TRBJ2-1|TRBV5-1|NA|once|14
TGCGCCAGCAGCTTGTCGAAGGGATACAATGAGCAGTTCTTC
CASSLSKGYNEQFF
>TRBJ2-5|TRBV4-1|TRBD2|NA|15
TGCGCCAGCAGCCACTTGACTAGAGGGAGGGTGACCCAGTACTTC
CASSHLTRGRVTQYF
>TRBJ2-1|TRBV7-3|NA|few|15
TGTGCCAGCAGCTTATTCGGGGGCTCCTACAATGAGCAGTTCTTC
CASSLFGGSYNEQFF
>TRBJ2-4|TRBV19|NA|once|13
TGTGCCAGTAGTATAGACGTCAAAAACATTCAGTACTTC
CASSIDVKNIQYF
>TRBJ2-1|TRBV2|TRBD2|NA|14
TGTGCCAGCAGTCGGGGGGGCCCCTACAATGAGCAGTTCTTC
CASSRGGPYNEQFF
>TRBJ2-1|TRBV7-8|TRBD2|NA|15
TGTGCCAGCAACCAACTAGCGGGGCGTCTTCGGGAGCAGTTCTTC
CASNQLAGRLREQFF
>TRBJ1-2|TRBV25-1|NA|NA|16
TGTGCCAGCAGTGAATCGGAAGAGGGGGGGGACTATGGCTACACCTTC
CASSESEEGGDYGYTF
>TRBJ1-6|TRBV5-6|NA|NA|12
TGTGCCAGCAGCTTCCTAAATTCACCCCTCCACTTT
CASSFLNSPLHF
>TRBJ2-7|TRBV7-6|NA|NA|14
TGTGCCAGCAGCCCCGGACCGGTGCTATACGAGCAGTACTTC
CASSPGPVLYEQYF
>TRBJ2-7|TRBV10-3|NA|NA|16
TGTGCCATCAGTGATAGGAAGACGACAAGCTCCTACGAGCAGTACTTC
CAISDRKTTSSYEQYF
>TRBJ2-1|TRBV11-2|TRBD2|NA|15
TGTGCCAGCAGTCTAACTAGCGGGGGGTACAATGAGCAGTTCTTC
CASSLTSGGYNEQFF